This is a list of T cell receptor beta chains from one sample in a study of CD8 T cell repertoires and HIV-1 epitope variants. Using immunoSEQ multiplex PCR, the repertoire was profiled, and TCRdb retains in-frame clones only, with some absent. The table has 2,500 to 3,000 clones, around 68% seen once. For these receptors, no antigen is known. What was sequenced was cultured CD8+ T cells derived from PBMCs. The source of these receptors is a male donor with HIV. Each CDR3 is given with its conserved first and last residue. Fields, in order: clone size, J gene, V gene, D gene, CDR3 protein, CDR3 DNA. The D gene is left open where the match is weak. Clone size is shown for a subset of rows, as once, few, many or a class of expanded clone.

NA,TRBJ2-3,TRBV25-1,NA,CASSEWGRASTDTQYF,TGTGCCAGCAGTGAATGGGGCAGGGCTTCCACAGATACGCAGTATTTT
NA,TRBJ2-7,TRBV5-1,NA,CASSLGYEQYF,TGCGCCAGCAGCTTGGGGTACGAGCAGTACTTC
once,TRBJ2-1,TRBV5-8,TRBD1,CASSYGTGAYNEQFF,TGTGCCAGCAGCTACGGGACAGGGGCCTACAATGAGCAGTTCTTC
NA,TRBJ2-2,TRBV6-5,NA,CASSYSAESGELFF,TGTGCCAGCAGTTACTCCGCGGAGTCCGGGGAGCTGTTTTTT
NA,TRBJ2-3,TRBV6-6,TRBD2,CASSYGLAGGTDTQYF,TGTGCCAGCAGCTACGGACTAGCGGGGGGCACAGATACGCAGTATTTT
NA,TRBJ2-7,TRBV15,TRBD1,CATSRVRGPYEQYF,TGTGCCACCAGCAGAGTTAGGGGGCCCTACGAGCAGTACTTC
NA,TRBJ2-2,TRBV19,NA,CASSKMPGELFF,TGTGCCAGTAGCAAAATGCCCGGGGAGCTGTTTTTT
NA,TRBJ1-5,TRBV15,NA,CATSGGGQPQHF,TGTGCCACCAGCGGGGGAGGTCAGCCCCAGCATTTT
NA,TRBJ2-5,TRBV9,TRBD2,CASSGRDYERQTQYF,TGTGCCAGCAGCGGCCGGGACTATGAGCGGCAGACCCAGTACTTC
NA,TRBJ1-1,TRBV10-3,NA,CAISDQGASTEAFF,TGTGCCATCAGTGACCAGGGAGCGAGCACTGAAGCTTTCTTT
NA,TRBJ1-5,TRBV7-9,NA,CASSFDTPNQPQHF,TGTGCCAGCAGCTTCGACACACCCAATCAGCCCCAGCATTTT
once,TRBJ2-7,TRBV28,NA,CASSLSGVTYEQYF,TGTGCCAGCAGTTTATCTGGGGTTACCTACGAGCAGTACTTC
NA,TRBJ2-5,TRBV11-2,NA,CASQIPGEETQYF,TGTGCCAGTCAAATACCAGGGGAAGAGACCCAGTACTTC
few,TRBJ2-2,TRBV5-1,TRBD2,CASSPRGLEAQLAGELFF,TGCGCCAGCAGCCCACGGGGACTAGAGGCGCAGTTGGCTGGGGAGCTGTTTTTT
NA,TRBJ2-5,TRBV28,NA,CASRGHLQETQYF,TGTGCCAGCAGGGGGCACCTCCAAGAGACCCAGTACTTC
large,TRBJ2-5,TRBV15,NA,CATSRDRRETQYF,TGTGCCACCAGCAGAGATCGGAGAGAGACCCAGTACTTC
NA,TRBJ2-2,TRBV5-4,TRBD1,CASSSDRGGTGELFF,TGTGCCAGCAGCTCAGACAGGGGGGGCACCGGGGAGCTGTTTTTT
NA,TRBJ2-1,TRBV9,NA,CASSVRAGFHEQFF,TGTGCCAGCAGCGTAAGAGCCGGGTTCCATGAGCAGTTCTTC
NA,TRBJ2-1,TRBV5-4,NA,CASSLSQGSEQFF,TGTGCCAGCAGCTTGTCGCAGGGCAGCGAGCAGTTCTTC
NA,TRBJ2-5,TRBV7-2,TRBD1,CASSWRTGGDETQYF,TGTGCCAGCAGCTGGAGGACAGGGGGCGATGAGACCCAGTACTTC
few,TRBJ2-7,TRBV27,NA,CASGLQESYEQYF,TGTGCCAGCGGGTTACAGGAATCCTACGAGCAGTACTTC
NA,TRBJ2-1,TRBV9,TRBD2,CASSVEGLAGEYNEQFF,TGTGCCAGCAGCGTAGAGGGACTAGCGGGGGAATACAATGAGCAGTTCTTC
NA,TRBJ2-2,TRBV6-4,NA,CASSVGGELFF,TGTGCCAGCAGTGTCGGCGGGGAGCTGTTTTTT
few,TRBJ1-1,TRBV28,NA,CASRTGEVTEAFF,TGTGCCAGCAGGACAGGAGAGGTCACTGAAGCTTTCTTT
NA,TRBJ2-1,TRBV9,TRBD1,CASSAGTGQEQFF,TGTGCCAGCAGCGCCGGGACAGGGCAAGAGCAGTTCTTC
NA,TRBJ2-7,TRBV2,NA,CASMDAAYEQYF,TGTGCCAGCATGGACGCAGCCTACGAGCAGTACTTC
NA,TRBJ2-3,TRBV29-1,NA,CSVEGGPPRADTQYF,TGCAGCGTTGAAGGCGGACCGCCGAGGGCAGATACGCAGTATTTT
NA,TRBJ2-5,TRBV13,NA,CASSSGIDQETQYF,TGTGCCAGCAGCTCCGGGATAGATCAAGAGACCCAGTACTTC
few,TRBJ1-2,TRBV4-3,NA,CASSQELGSNYGYTF,TGCGCCAGCAGCCAAGAGCTCGGATCTAACTATGGCTACACCTTC
once,TRBJ2-3,TRBV7-9,NA,CASSLTEDSTDTQYF,TGTGCCAGCAGCTTAACTGAGGACAGCACAGATACGCAGTATTTT
NA,TRBJ1-5,TRBV27,NA,CASIPTMGGNQPQHF,TGTGCCAGCATCCCGACCATGGGCGGCAATCAGCCCCAGCATTTT
few,TRBJ1-6,TRBV28,NA,CASSLFTGTSPLHF,TGTGCCAGCAGTTTATTTACGGGAACCTCACCCCTCCACTTT
once,TRBJ2-3,TRBV2,NA,CASSELGVVGTDTQYF,TGTGCCAGCAGTGAATTGGGGGTGGTCGGCACAGATACGCAGTATTTT
NA,TRBJ2-7,TRBV29-1,TRBD1,CSVEEGQSYEQYF,TGCAGCGTTGAAGAGGGACAGTCCTACGAGCAGTACTTC
NA,TRBJ2-3,TRBV10-3,TRBD1,CATLPGILDRVPTDTQYF,TGTGCCACCCTTCCGGGTATATTAGACAGGGTCCCCACAGATACGCAGTATTTT
NA,TRBJ2-7,TRBV4-3,TRBD1,CASSPGADRAAYEQYF,TGCGCCAGCAGCCCGGGCGCAGACAGGGCCGCCTACGAGCAGTACTTC
NA,TRBJ2-4,TRBV6-1,NA,CASSDGGGNIQYF,TGTGCCAGCAGTGATGGGGGCGGAAACATTCAGTACTTC
NA,TRBJ1-1,TRBV6-5,NA,CASSLRREGFEAFF,TGTGCCAGCAGTTTGAGACGGGAGGGCTTTGAAGCTTTCTTT
NA,TRBJ2-6,TRBV7-8,NA,CASSLVGLDFSGANVLTF,TGTGCCAGCAGCTTAGTGGGACTCGACTTCTCTGGGGCCAACGTCCTGACTTTC
NA,TRBJ2-7,TRBV6-5,NA,CASRTYSGIGEQYF,TGTGCCAGCAGGACCTACTCGGGGATAGGCGAGCAGTACTTC
NA,TRBJ2-1,TRBV7-9,NA,CASSFPGQGYNEQFF,TGTGCCAGCAGCTTCCCGGGCCAGGGCTACAATGAGCAGTTCTTC
NA,TRBJ2-7,TRBV6-1,TRBD1,CASRDREPLEQYF,TGTGCCAGCAGGGACAGGGAGCCCTTAGAGCAGTACTTC